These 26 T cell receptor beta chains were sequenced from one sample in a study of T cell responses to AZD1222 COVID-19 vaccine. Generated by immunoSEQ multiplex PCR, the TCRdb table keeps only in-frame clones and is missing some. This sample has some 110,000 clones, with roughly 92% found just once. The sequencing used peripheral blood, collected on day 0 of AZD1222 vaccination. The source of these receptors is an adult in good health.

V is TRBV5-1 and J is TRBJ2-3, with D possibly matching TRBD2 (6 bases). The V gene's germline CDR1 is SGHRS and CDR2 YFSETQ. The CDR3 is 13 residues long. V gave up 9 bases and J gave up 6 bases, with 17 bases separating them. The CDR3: CATNDGSADTQYF. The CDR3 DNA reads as TGCGCCACTAACGACGGGAGCGCGGATACGCAGTATTTT.

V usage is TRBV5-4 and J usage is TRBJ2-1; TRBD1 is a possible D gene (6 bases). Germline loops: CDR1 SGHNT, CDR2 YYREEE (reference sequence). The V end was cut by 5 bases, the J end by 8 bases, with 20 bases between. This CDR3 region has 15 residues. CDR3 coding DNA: TGTGCCAGCAGATTCCTTCAGGGGAAGGCTGATGAGCAGTTCTTC. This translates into CASRFLQGKADEQFF.

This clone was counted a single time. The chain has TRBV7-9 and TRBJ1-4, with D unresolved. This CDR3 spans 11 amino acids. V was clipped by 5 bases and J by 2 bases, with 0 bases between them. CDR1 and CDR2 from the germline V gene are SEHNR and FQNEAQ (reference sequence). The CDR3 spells CASSTNEKLFF. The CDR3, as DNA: TGTGCCAGCAGCACTAATGAAAAACTGTTTTTT.

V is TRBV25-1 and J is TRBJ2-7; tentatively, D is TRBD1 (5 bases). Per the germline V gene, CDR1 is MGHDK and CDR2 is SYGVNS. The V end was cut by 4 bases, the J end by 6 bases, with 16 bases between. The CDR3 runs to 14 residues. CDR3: CASSASIRGAEQYF. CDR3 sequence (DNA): TGTGCCAGCAGTGCCTCCATCCGTGGGGCCGAGCAGTACTTC.

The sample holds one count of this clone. CDR3 sequence: CASSFSGQNTGELFF. For the CDR3, the DNA is TGTGCCAGCAGTTTCTCGGGACAGAACACCGGGGAGCTGTTTTTT. The chain uses TRBV28 and TRBJ2-2; D is perhaps TRBD1 (6 bases). Germline-derived CDR1 and CDR2 are MDHEN and SYDVKM. This CDR3 spans 15 amino acids. V was pared by 3 bases and J by 1 base, with 9 bases between.

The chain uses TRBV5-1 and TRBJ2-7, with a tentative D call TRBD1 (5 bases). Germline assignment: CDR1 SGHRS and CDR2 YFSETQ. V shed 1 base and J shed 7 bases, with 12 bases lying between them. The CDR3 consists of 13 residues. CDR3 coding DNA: TGCGCCAGCAGCTTGTGGCAGGGTTGGGAGCAGTACTTC. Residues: CASSLWQGWEQYF.

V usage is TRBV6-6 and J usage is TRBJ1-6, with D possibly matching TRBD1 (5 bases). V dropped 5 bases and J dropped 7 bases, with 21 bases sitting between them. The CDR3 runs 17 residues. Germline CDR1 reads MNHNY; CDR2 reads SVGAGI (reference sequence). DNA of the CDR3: TGTGCCAGCAGTCAAACGGGACCGATAAAGGGGAATTCACCCCTCCACTTT. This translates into CASSQTGPIKGNSPLHF.

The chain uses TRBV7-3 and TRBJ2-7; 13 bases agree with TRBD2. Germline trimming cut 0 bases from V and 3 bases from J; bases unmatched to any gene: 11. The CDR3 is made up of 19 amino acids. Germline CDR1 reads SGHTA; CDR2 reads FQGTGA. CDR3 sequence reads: CASSLTGGLAGVMDYEQYF. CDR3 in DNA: TGTGCCAGCAGCTTAACGGGAGGACTAGCGGGAGTAATGGACTACGAGCAGTACTTC.

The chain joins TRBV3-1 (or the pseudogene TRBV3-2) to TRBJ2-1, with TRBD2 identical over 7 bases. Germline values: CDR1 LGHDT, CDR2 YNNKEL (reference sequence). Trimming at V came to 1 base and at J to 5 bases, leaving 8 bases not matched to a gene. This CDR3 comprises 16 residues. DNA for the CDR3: TGTGCCAGCAGCCAAGCCGGGACTATCAGTCACAATGAGCAGTTCTTC. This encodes CASSQAGTISHNEQFF.

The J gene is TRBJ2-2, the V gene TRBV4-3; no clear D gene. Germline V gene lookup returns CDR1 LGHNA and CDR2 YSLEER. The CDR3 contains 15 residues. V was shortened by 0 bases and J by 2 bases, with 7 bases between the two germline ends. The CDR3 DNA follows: TGCGCCAGCAGCCAAGACAGGTTTAACACCGGGGAGCTGTTTTTT. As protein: CASSQDRFNTGELFF.

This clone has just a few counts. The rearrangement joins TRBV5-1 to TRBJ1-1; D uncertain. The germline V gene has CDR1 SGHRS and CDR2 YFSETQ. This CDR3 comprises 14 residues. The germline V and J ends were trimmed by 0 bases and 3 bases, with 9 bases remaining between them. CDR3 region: CASSLGSVHTEAFF. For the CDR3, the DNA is TGCGCCAGCAGCTTGGGGTCAGTTCACACTGAAGCTTTCTTT.

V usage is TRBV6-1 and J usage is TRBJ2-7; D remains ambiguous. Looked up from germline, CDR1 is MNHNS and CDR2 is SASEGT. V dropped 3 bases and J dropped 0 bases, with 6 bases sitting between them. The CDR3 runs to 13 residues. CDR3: CASSDNNSYEQYF. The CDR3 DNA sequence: TGTGCCAGCAGTGACAACAACTCCTACGAGCAGTACTTC.

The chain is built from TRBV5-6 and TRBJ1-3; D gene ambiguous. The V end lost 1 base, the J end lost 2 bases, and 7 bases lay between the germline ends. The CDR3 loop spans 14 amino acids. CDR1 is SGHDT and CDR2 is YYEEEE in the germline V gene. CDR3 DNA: TGTGCCAGCAGCTTGTCGCAGGCTGGAAACACCATATATTTT. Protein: CASSLSQAGNTIYF.

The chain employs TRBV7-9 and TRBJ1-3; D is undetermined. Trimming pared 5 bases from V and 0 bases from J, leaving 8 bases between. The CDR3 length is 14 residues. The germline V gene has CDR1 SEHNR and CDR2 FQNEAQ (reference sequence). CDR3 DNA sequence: TGTGCCAGCAGCCCGCTAGGCTCTGGAAACACCATATATTTT. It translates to CASSPLGSGNTIYF.

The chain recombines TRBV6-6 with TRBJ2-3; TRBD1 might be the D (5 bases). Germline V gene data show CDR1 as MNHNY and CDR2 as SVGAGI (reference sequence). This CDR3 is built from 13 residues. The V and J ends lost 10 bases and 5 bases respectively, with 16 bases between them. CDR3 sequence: CAIKQAYRDTQYF. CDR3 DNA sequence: TGTGCCATCAAACAGGCGTACCGAGATACGCAGTATTTT.

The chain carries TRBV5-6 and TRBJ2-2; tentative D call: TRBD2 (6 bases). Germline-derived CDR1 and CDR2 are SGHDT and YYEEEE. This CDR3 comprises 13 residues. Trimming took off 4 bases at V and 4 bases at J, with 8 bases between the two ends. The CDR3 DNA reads TGTGCCAGCAGCCTGGAGGGCACCGGGGAGCTGTTTTTT. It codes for CASSLEGTGELFF.

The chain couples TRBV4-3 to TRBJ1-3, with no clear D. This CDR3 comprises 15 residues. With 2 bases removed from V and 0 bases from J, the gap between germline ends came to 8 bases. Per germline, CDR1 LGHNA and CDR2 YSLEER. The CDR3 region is CASSQTSFSGNTIYF. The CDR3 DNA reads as TGCGCCAGCAGCCAAACAAGTTTCTCTGGAAACACCATATATTTT.

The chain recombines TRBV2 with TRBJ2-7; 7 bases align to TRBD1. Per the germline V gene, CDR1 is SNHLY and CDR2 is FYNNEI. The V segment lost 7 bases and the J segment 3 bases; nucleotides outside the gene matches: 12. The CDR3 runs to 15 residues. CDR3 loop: CASKARPGQSYEQYF. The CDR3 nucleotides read TGTGCCAGCAAGGCCCGGCCGGGACAGAGCTACGAGCAGTACTTC.

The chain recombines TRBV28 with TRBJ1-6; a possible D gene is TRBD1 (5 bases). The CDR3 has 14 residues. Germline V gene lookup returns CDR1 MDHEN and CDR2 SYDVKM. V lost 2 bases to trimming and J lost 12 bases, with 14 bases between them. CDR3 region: CASSLQGDVRPLHF. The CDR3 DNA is TGTGCCAGCAGTTTACAAGGGGATGTAAGACCCCTCCACTTT.

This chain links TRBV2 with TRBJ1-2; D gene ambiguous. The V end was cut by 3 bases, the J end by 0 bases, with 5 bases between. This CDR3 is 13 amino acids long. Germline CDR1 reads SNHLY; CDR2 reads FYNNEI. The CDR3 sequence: CASSETPNYGYTF. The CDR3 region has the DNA TGTGCCAGCAGTGAGACCCCTAACTATGGCTACACCTTC.

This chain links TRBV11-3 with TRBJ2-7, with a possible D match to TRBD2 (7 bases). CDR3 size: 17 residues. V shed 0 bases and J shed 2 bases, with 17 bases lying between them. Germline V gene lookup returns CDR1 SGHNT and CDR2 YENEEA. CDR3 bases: TGTGCCAGCAGCTTAGATTTTAACGCGGGGGCGGCCTACGAGCAGTACTTC. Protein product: CASSLDFNAGAAYEQYF. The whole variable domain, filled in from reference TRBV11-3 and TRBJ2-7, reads EAGVVQSPRYKIIEKKQPVAFWCNPISGHNTLYWYLQNLGQGPELLIRYENEEAVDDSQLPKDRFSAERLKGVDSTLKIQPAELGDSAVYLCASSLDFNAGAAYEQYFGPGTRLTVT.

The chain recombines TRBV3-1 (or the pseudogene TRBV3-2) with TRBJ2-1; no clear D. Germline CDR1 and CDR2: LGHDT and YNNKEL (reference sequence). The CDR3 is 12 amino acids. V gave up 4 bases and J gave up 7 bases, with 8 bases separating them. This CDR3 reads CASSPSRNEQFF. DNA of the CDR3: TGTGCCAGCAGCCCGTCGAGAAATGAGCAGTTCTTC.

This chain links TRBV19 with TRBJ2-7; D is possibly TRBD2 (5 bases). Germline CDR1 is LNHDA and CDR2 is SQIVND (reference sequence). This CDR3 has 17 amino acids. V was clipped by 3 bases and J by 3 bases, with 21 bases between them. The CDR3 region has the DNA TGTGCCAGTAGTATCAGGCCTATTTCCACTGGAGGCTACGAGCAGTACTTC. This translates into CASSIRPISTGGYEQYF. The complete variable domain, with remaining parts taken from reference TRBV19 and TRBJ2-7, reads DGGITQSPKYLFRKEGQNVTLSCEQNLNHDAMYWYRQDPGQGLRLIYYSQIVNDFQKGDIAEGYSVSREKKESFPLTVTSAQKNPTAFYLCASSIRPISTGGYEQYFGPGTRLTVT.

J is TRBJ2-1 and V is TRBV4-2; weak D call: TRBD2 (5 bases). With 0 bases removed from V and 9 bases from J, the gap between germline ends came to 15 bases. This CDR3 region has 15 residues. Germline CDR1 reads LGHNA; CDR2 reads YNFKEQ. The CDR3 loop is CASSQDFGLSSEQFF. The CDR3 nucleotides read TGTGCCAGCAGCCAAGATTTTGGACTCTCCAGTGAGCAGTTCTTC.

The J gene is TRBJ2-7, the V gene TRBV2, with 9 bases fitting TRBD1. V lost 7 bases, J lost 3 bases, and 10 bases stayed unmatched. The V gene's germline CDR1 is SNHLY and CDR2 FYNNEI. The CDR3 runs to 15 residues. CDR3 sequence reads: CASTGLRDRVYEQYF. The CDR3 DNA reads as TGTGCCAGCACCGGACTCCGGGACAGGGTCTACGAGCAGTACTTC.

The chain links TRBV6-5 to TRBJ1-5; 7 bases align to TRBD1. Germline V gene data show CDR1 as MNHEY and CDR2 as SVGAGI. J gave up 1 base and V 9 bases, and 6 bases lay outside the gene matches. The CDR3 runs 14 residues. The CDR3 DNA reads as TGTGCCAGTAGTCCGACAGGGAGCAATCAGCCCCAGCATTTT. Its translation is CASSPTGSNQPQHF.